The TCR beta chain under discussion was sequenced for a study of blood T cell repertoires in COVID-19. Study overall: T cells, B-cell-depleted T cells, or PBMCs supplied cDNA or gDNA.

Germline CDR1 reads SGHRS; CDR2 reads YFSETQ. The CDR3 is 14 residues long. V shed 3 bases, J shed 2 bases, and the junction held 2 bases outside the gene matches. Authors' analysis steps: Counts of nucleated cells, estimated from reference gene primer amplification, were obtained. Some clones are missing from TCRdb's copy, which holds only in-frame ones; the method was immunoSEQ multiplex PCR. For V, J and clone size, that table is used; D and trimming come from the DNA. There are approximately 100,000 clones in the sample; about nine tenths occur only once, and 1.1% lies in the top ten. This chain links TRBV5-1 with TRBJ2-7; 10 bases fit TRBD1. The sample comprised peripheral blood. This TCR derives from a human donor in a cohort sampled during active COVID-19. CDR3 region: CASSSTGGAYEQYF. DNA of the CDR3: TGCGCCAGCAGCTCGACAGGGGGCGCCTACGAGCAGTACTTC.